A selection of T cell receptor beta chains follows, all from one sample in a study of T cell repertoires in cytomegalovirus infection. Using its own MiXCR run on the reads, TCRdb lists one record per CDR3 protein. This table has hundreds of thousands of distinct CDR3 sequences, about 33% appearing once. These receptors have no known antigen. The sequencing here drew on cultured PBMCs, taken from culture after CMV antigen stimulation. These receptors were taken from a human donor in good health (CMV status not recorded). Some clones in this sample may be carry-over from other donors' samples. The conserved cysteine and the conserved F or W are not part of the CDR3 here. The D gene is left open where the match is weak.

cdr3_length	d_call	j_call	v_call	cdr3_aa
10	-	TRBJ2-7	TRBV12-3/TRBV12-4	ASSLQGSEQY
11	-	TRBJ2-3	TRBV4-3	ASSQERTDTQY
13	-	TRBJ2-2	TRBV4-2	ASSQETGRTGELF
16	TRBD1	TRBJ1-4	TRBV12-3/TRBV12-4	ASSHYLLGQGANEKLF
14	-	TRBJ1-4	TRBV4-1	ASSQEGTGLNEKLF
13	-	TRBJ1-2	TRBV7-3	ASSLNPKAMYGYT
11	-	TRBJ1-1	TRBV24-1	ATSVNNGYEAF
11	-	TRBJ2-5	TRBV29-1	SVEEQRQETQY
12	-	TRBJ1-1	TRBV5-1	ASSLLGERTEAF
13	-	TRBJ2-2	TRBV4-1	ASSQVTGNTGELF
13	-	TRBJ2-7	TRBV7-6	ASSLGVSPSYEQY
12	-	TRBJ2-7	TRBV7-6	ASSLRGIVDEQY
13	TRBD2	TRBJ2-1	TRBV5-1	ASSLGLAAVGEQF
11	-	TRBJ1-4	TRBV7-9	ASSLGNYEKLF
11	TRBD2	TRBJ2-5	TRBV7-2	ASRPGGQETQY
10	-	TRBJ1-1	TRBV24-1	ATSGPGDKAF
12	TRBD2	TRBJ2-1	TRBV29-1	SVEAGGPYNEQF
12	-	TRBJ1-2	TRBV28	ASSLVEGYYGYT
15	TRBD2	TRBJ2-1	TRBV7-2	ASSSPAGAISYNEQF
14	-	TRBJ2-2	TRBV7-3	ASSLNGRGNTGELF
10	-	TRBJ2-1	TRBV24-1	ATSDGFYEQF
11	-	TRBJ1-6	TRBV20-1	SAKDSYNSPLH
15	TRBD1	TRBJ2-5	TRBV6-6	ASSYSPGQGAFETQY
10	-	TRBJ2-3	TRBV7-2	ASSSRADTQY
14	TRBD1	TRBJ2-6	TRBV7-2	ASTGTGGPGANVLT
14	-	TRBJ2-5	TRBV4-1	ASSQDGGGSIETQY
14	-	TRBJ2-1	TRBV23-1	ASRRISGPLGNEQF
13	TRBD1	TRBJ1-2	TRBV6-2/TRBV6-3	ASSYRRTGGHGYT
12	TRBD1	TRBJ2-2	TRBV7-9	ASSRQGRIGELF
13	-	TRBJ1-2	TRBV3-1	ASSPSPGARRGYT
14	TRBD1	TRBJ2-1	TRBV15	ATSNPRQGSYNEQF
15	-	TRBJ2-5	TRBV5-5	ASSLFAASATQETQY